Presented here are 2 T cell receptor beta chains from one specimen sequenced in a study of blood T cell repertoires in COVID-19. Clones were sequenced by immunoSEQ multiplex PCR, and TCRdb holds only the in-frame ones, with some missing. The sample lists around 300,000 clones; 85% were seen once. Sequencing input: peripheral blood. These receptors came from a woman between 45 and 60 years old with active or convalescent COVID-19.

V usage is TRBV5-1 and J usage is TRBJ2-5, with TRBD2 identical over 7 bases. The V and J ends lost 3 bases and 4 bases, in that order; junction bases with no gene match: 6. Germline V lookup: CDR1 SGHRS, CDR2 YFSETQ. The length of the CDR3 is 14 residues. In DNA form, the CDR3 reads TGCGCCAGCAGCTCTCCATCGGGAGGAGAGACCCAGTACTTC. Protein sequence: CASSSPSGGETQYF.

The V and J genes are TRBV18 and TRBJ1-4; no reliable D call. Deletions cut 0 bases from V and 1 base from J, with 6 bases between. The germline V gene encodes CDR1 KGHSH and CDR2 LQKENI. The length of the CDR3 is 15 residues. The CDR3, as DNA: TGTGCCAGCTCACCACCCGGGGAAACTAATGAAAAACTGTTTTTT. Translated, it gives CASSPPGETNEKLFF.